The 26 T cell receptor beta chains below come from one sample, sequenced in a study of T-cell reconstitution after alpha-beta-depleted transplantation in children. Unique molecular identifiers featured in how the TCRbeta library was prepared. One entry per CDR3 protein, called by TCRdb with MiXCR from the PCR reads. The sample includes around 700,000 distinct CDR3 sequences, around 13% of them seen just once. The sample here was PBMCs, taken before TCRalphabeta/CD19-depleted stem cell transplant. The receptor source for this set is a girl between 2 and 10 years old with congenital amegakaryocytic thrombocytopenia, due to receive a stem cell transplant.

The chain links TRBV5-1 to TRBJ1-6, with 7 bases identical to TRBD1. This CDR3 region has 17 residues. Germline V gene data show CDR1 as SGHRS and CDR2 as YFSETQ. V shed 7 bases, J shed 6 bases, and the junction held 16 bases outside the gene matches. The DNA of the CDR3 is TGCGCCAGCTCAAGCCAGAACGCGGGGGACAGTAATTCACCCCTCCACTTT. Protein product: CASSSQNAGDSNSPLHF.

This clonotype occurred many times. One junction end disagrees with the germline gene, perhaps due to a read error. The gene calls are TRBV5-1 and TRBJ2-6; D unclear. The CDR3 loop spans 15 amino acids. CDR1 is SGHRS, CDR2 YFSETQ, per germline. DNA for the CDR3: TGTGCCAGCAGCTTAGTGGGCTCTGGGGCCAACGTCCTGACTTTC. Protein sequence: CASSLVGSGANVLTF.

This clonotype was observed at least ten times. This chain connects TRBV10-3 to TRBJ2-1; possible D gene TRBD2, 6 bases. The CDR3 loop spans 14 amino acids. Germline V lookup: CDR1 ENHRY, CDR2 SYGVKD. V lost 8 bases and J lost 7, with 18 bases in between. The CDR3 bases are TGTGCCATCTCTACCCGGGACTCGACTAATGAGCAGTTCTTC. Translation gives CAISTRDSTNEQFF.

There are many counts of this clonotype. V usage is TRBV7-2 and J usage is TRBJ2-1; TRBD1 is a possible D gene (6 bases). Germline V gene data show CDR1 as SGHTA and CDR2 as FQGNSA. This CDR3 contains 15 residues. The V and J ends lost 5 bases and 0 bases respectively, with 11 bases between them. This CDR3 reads CASSRNRDSYNEQFF. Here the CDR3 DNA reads TGTGCCAGCAGCCGGAACAGGGACTCCTACAATGAGCAGTTCTTC.

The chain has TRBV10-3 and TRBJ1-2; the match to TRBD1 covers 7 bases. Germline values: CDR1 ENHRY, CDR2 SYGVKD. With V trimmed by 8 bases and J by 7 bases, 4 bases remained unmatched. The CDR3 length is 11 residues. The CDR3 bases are TGTGCCATCGGGGACAGTTTTGGCTACACCTTC. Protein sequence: CAIGDSFGYTF.

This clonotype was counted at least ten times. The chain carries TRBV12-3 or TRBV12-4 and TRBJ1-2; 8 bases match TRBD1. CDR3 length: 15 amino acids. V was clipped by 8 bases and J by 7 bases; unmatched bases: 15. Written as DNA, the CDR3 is TGTGCCAGCGGATTAAAAGGACAGGGATTTAGTGGCTACACCTTC. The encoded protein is CASGLKGQGFSGYTF.

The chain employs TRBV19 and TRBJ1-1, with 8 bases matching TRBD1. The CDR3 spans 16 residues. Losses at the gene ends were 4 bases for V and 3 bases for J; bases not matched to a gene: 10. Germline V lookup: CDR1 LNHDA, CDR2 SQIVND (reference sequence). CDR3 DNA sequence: TGTGCCAGTAGTACCCGGGACAGGAAAGGTTACACTGAAGCTTTCTTT. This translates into CASSTRDRKGYTEAFF.

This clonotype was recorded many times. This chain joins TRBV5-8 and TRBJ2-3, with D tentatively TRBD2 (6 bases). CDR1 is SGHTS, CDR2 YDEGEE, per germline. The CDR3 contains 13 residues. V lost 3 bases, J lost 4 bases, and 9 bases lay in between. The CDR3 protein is CASSSGLSDTQYF. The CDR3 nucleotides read TGTGCCAGCAGCTCGGGACTTTCAGATACGCAGTATTTT.

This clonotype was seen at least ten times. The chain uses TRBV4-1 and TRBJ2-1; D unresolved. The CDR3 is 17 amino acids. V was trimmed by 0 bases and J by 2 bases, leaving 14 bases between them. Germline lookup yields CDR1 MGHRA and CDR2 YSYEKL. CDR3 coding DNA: TGCGCCAGCAGCCAAGATAGCCGGAGTTGGACCTACAATGAGCAGTTCTTC. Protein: CASSQDSRSWTYNEQFF.

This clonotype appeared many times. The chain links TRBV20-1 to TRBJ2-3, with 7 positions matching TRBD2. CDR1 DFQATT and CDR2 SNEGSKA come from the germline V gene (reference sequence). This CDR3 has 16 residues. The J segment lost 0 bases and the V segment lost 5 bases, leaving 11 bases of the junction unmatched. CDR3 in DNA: TGCAGTGCTCCCAACGCACTAGCGAGAAGCACAGATACGCAGTATTTT. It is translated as CSAPNALARSTDTQYF.

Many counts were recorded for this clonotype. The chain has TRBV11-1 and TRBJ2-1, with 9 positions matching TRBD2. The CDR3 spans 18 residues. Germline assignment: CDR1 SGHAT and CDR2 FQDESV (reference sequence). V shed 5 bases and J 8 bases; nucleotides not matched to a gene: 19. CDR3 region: CASSNRMREASGKDEQFF. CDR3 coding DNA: TGTGCCAGCAGCAACCGGATGCGGGAGGCTAGCGGGAAGGATGAGCAGTTCTTC.

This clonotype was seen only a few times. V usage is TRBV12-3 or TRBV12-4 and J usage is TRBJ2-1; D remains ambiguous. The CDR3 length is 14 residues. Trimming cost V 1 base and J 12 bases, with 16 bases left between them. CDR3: CASSLEGFRDGQFF. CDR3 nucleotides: TGTGCCAGCAGTTTAGAAGGGTTTCGTGATGGGCAGTTCTTC.

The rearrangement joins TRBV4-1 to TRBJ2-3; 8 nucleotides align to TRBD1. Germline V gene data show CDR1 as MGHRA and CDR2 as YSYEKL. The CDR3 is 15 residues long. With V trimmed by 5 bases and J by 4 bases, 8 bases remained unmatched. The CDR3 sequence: CASSDGQGGADTQYF. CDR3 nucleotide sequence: TGCGCCAGCAGCGACGGACAGGGCGGGGCAGATACGCAGTATTTT.

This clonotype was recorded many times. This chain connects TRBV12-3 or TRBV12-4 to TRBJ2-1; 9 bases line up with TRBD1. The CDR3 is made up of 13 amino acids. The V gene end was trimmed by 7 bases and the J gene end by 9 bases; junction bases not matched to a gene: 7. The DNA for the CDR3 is TGTGCCAGCAATGTGGGACAGGGCGGTGAGCAGTTCTTC. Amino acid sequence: CASNVGQGGEQFF.

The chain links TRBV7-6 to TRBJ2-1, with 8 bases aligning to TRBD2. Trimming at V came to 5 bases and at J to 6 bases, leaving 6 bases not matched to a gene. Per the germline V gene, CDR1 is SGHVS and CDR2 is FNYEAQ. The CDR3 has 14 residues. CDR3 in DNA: TGTGCCAGCAGCCCATTCGGGAGGGCCAATGAGCAGTTCTTC. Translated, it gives CASSPFGRANEQFF.

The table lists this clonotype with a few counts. This CDR3 is CASSFNPYEQYF. CDR3 nucleotides: TGTGCCAGCAGCTTCAATCCCTACGAGCAGTACTTC. The chain employs TRBV7-9 and TRBJ2-7; unclear D gene. This CDR3 has 12 residues. The germline CDR1 and CDR2 sequences are SEHNR and FQNEAQ (reference sequence). Trimming shortened V by 3 bases and J by 2 bases, and 5 bases separated the two germline ends.

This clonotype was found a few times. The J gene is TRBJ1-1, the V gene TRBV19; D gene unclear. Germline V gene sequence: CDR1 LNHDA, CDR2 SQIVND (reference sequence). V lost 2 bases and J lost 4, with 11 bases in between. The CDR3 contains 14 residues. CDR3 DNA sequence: TGTGCCAGTAGTATACCCGGGCGGAGCACTGAAGCTTTCTTT. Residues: CASSIPGRSTEAFF.

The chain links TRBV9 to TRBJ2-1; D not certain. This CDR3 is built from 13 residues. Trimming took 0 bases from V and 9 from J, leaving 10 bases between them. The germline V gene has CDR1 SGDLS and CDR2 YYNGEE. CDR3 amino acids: CASSVGTRGEQFF. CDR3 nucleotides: TGTGCCAGCAGCGTAGGTACAAGAGGTGAGCAGTTCTTC.

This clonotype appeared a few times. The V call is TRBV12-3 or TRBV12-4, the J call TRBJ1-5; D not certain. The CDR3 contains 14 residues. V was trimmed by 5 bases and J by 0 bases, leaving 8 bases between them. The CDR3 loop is CASSEAHSNQPQHF. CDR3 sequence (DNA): TGTGCCAGCAGTGAGGCTCATAGCAATCAGCCCCAGCATTTT.

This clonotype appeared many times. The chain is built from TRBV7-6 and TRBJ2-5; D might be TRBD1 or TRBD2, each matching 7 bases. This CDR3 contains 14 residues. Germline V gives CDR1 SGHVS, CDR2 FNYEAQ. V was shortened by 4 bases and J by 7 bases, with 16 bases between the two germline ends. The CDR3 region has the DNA TGTGCCAGCAGCTGGGGACAGAGGGGGGGGACCCAGTACTTC. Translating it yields CASSWGQRGGTQYF.

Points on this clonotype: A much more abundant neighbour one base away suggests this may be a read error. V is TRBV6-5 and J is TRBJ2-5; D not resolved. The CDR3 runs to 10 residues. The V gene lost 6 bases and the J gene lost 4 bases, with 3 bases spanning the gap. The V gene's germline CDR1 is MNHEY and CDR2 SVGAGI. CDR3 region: CASRRETQYF. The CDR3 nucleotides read TGTGCCAGCAGACGAGAGACCCAGTACTTC.

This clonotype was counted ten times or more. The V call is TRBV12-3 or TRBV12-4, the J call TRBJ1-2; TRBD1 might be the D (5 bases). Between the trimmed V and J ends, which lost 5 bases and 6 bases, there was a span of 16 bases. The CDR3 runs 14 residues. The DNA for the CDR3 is TGTGCCAGCAGTCCCTACACAGACAGTAATGGCTACACCTTC. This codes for CASSPYTDSNGYTF.

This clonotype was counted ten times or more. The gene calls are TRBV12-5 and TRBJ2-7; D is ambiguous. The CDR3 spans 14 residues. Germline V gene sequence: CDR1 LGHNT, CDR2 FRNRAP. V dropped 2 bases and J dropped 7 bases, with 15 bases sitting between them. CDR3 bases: TGTGCTAGTGGTTTGAACTCGGCGTTGGAAGAGCAGTACTTC. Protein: CASGLNSALEEQYF.

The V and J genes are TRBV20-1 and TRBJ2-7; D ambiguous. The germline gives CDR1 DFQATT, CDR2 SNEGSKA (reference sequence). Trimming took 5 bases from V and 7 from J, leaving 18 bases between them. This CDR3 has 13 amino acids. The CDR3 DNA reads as TGCAGTGCTTCCATTGACACCGTGGGGGAGCAGTACTTC. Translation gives CSASIDTVGEQYF.

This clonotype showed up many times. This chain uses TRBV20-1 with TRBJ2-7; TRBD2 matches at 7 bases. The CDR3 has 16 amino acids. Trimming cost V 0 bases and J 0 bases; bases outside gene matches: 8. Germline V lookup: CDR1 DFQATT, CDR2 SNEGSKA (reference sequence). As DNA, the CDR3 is TGCAGTGCTAGAGATCTCGCGGGAGTTAGCTCCTACGAGCAGTACTTC. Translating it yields CSARDLAGVSSYEQYF.

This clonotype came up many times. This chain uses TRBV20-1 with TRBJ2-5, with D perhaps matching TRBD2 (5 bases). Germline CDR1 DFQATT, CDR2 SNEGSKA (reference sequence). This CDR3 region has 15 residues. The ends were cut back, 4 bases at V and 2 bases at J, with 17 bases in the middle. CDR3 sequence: CSAKDYGDLQETQYF. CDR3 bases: TGCAGTGCTAAGGATTACGGGGATTTACAAGAGACCCAGTACTTC.